These T cell receptor beta chains were read from a single sample in a study of CD8 T cells in ankylosing spondylitis. TCRdb processed the 5' RACE reads anew with MiXCR; each CDR3 protein has one entry. The top ten clones hold 8% to 13% of a sample with 150,000 to 200,000 distinct CDR3 sequences, over 10% of them seen once. What was sequenced was blood, either unsorted or a sorted T cell fraction (not recorded which). These receptors came from a female donor with ankylosing spondylitis or in good health (not recorded which). Both conserved end residues are part of each CDR3. D genes are given only for firm matches. Size is omitted from some rows. Given values are once, few, many or a class for expanded clones.

size,D,V,J,CDR3,DNA
few,-,TRBV7-2,TRBJ2-3,CASVSRGSTDTQYF,TGTGCCAGCGTTTCTCGGGGCTCCACAGATACGCAGTATTTT
many,TRBD2,TRBV20-1,TRBJ2-1,CSASPGTSQINEQFF,TGCAGTGCTAGCCCCGGGACTAGCCAAATCAATGAGCAGTTCTTC
many,-,TRBV28,TRBJ2-1,CASRKTSLIEQFF,TGTGCCAGCAGGAAAACTAGCCTCATTGAGCAGTTCTTC
many,-,TRBV12-3/TRBV12-4,TRBJ2-1,CASSLRGSNEQFF,TGTGCCAGCAGTTTACGGGGGAGCAATGAGCAGTTCTTC
few,TRBD2,TRBV12-3/TRBV12-4,TRBJ2-3,CASSPGTSGSWTDTQYF,TGTGCCAGCAGTCCCGGGACTAGCGGGAGCTGGACAGATACGCAGTATTTT
few,TRBD1,TRBV20-1,TRBJ2-5,CSASDKDRGWETQYF,TGCAGTGCTAGTGACAAAGACAGGGGTTGGGAGACCCAGTACTTC
many,-,TRBV6-2/TRBV6-3,TRBJ2-4,CASSYVGFGDIQYF,TGTGCCAGCAGTTACGTGGGCTTCGGGGACATTCAGTACTTC
-,-,TRBV7-3,TRBJ2-7,CASSGGADYEQYF,TGTGCCAGCAGCGGCGGGGCAGACTACGAGCAGTACTTC
few,TRBD1,TRBV19,TRBJ2-1,CASSPGTGAVEQFF,TGTGCCAGTAGTCCTGGGACAGGGGCAGTTGAGCAGTTCTTC
many,-,TRBV12-3/TRBV12-4,TRBJ1-4,CASSIGGPTNEKLFF,TGTGCCAGCAGTATCGGGGGCCCAACTAATGAAAAACTGTTTTTT